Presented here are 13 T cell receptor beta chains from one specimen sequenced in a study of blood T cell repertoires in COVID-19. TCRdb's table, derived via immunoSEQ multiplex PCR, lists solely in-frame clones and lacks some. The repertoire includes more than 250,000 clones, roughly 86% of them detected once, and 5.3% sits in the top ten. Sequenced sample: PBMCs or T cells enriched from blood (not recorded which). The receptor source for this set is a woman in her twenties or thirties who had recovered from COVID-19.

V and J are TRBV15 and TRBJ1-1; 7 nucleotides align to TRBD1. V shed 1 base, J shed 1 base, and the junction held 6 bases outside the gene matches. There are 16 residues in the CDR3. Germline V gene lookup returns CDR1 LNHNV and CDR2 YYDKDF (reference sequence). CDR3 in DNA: TGTGCCACCAGCAGAGGAAGAGGGGGCTGGAACACTGAAGCTTTCTTT. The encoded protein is CATSRGRGGWNTEAFF. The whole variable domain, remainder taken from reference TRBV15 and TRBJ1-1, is DAMVIQNPRYQVTQFGKPVTLSCSQTLNHNVMYWYQQKSSQAPKLLFHYYDKDFNNEADTPDNFQSRRPNTSFCFLDIRSPGLGDTAMYLCATSRGRGGWNTEAFFGQGTRLTVV.

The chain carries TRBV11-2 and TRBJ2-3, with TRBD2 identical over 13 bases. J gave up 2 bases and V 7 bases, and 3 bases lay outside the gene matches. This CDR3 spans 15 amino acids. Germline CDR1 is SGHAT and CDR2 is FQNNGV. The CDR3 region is CASTGTSGATDTQYF. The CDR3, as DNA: TGTGCCAGCACCGGGACTAGCGGGGCCACAGATACGCAGTATTTT.

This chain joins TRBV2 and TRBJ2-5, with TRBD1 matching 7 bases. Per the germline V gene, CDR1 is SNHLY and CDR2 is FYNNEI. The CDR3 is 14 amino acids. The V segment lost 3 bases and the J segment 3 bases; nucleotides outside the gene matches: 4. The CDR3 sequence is CASSDGTAKETQYF. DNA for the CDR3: TGTGCCAGCAGTGACGGGACAGCTAAAGAGACCCAGTACTTC.

The CDR3 here is CASSLVLGGGGLEKLFF. CDR3 bases: TGTGCCAGCAGCTTGGTGTTGGGTGGTGGAGGGCTGGAAAAACTGTTTTTT. The gene calls are TRBV5-5 and TRBJ1-4; unclear D gene. The germline V gene has CDR1 SGHKS and CDR2 YYEKEE (reference sequence). Trimming removed 0 bases at V and 8 bases at J, with 20 bases between. The CDR3 has 17 residues.

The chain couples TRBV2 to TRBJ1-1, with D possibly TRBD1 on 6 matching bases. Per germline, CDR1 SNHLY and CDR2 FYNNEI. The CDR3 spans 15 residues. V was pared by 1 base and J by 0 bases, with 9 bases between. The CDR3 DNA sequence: TGTGCCAGCAGTGAAGTAGGGGACATGAACACTGAAGCTTTCTTT. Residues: CASSEVGDMNTEAFF.

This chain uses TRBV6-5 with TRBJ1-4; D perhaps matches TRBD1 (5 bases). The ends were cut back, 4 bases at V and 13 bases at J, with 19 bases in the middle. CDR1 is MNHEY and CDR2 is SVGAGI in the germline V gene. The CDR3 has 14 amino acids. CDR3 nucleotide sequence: TGTGCCAGCAGTTGGGGCACGTCTGGCGATAGACTGTTTTTT. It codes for CASSWGTSGDRLFF.

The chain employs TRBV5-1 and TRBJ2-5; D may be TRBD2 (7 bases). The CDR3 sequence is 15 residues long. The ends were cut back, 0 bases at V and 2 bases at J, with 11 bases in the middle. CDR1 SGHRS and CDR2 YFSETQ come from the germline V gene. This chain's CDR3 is CASSLEGGGQETQYF. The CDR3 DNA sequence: TGCGCCAGCAGCTTGGAAGGGGGGGGACAAGAGACCCAGTACTTC.

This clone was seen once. The DNA of the CDR3 is TGCGCCAGCAGCCAAGAACCATCCGGGGTCCCCACTGAAGCTTTCTTT. Translated, it gives CASSQEPSGVPTEAFF. The chain uses TRBV4-3 and TRBJ1-1; no clear D. CDR1 is LGHNA, CDR2 YSLEER, per germline. Trimming cost V 0 bases and J 4 bases, with 15 bases left between them. The CDR3 is 16 amino acids.

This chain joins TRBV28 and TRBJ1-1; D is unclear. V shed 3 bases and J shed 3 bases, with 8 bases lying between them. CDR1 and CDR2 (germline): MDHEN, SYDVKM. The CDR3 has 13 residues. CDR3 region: CASSFREDTEAFF. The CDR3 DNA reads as TGTGCCAGCAGTTTTAGGGAGGACACTGAAGCTTTCTTT.

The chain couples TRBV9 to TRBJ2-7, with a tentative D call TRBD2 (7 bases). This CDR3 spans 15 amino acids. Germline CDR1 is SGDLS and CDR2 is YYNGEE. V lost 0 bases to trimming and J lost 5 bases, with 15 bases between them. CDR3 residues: CASSVVVGGPDEQYF. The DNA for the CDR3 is TGTGCCAGCAGCGTAGTCGTCGGGGGGCCGGACGAGCAGTACTTC.

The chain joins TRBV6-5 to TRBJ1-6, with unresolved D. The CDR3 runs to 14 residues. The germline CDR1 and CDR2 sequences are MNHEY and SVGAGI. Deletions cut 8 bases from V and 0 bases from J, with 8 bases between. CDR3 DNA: TGTGCCAGCGGAGCCAGCTCCTATAATTCACCCCTCCACTTT. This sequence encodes CASGASSYNSPLHF.

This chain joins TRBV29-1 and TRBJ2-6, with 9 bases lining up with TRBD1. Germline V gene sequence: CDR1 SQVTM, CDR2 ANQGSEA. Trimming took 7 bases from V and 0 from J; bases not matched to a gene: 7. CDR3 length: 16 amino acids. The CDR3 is CSGATGGDSGANVLTF. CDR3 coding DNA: TGCAGCGGCGCGACAGGGGGGGACTCTGGGGCCAACGTCCTGACTTTC.

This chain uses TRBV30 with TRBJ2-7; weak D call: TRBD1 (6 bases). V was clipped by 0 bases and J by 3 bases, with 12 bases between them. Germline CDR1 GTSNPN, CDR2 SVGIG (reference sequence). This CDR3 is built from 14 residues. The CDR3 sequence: CAWSVMGQIYEQYF. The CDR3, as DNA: TGTGCCTGGAGTGTGATGGGACAAATCTACGAGCAGTACTTC. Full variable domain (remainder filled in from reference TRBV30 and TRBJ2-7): SQTIHQWPATLVQPVGSPLSLECTVEGTSNPNLYWYRQAAGRGLQLLFYSVGIGQISSEVPQNLSASRPQDRQFILSSKKLLLSDSGFYLCAWSVMGQIYEQYFGPGTRLTVT.